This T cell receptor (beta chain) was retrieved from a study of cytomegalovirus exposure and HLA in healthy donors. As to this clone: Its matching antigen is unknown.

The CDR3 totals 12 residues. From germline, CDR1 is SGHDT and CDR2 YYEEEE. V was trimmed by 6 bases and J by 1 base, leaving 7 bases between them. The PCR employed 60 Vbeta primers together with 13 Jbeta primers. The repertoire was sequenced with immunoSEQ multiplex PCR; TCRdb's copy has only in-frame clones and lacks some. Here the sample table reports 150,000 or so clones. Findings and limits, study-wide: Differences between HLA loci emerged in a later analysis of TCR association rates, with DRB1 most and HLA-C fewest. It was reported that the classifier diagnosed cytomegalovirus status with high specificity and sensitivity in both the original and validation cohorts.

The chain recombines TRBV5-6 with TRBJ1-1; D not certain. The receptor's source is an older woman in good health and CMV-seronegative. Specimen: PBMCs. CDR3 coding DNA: TGTGCCAGCATCGCAGGGAACACTGAAGCTTTCTTT. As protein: CASIAGNTEAFF.